This T cell receptor (beta chain) was sequenced for a study of blood T cell repertoires in COVID-19. Method: immunoSEQ multiplex PCR; TCRdb's copy keeps in-frame clones and lacks some. The sample includes 30,000 to 40,000 clones, roughly three quarters of them seen just once. The germline V gene has CDR1 KGHSH and CDR2 LQKENI. With V trimmed by 3 bases and J by 7 bases, 13 bases remained unmatched. The CDR3 runs 17 residues. This receptor was taken from a man older than 75 with acute or convalescent COVID-19. The V and J genes are TRBV18 and TRBJ1-4, with TRBD1 matching 8 bases. Sequenced sample: peripheral blood. The CDR3 loop reads CASSPWKGQGGGEKLFF. In DNA form, the CDR3 reads TGTGCCAGCTCACCCTGGAAAGGACAGGGAGGCGGTGAAAAACTGTTTTTT.